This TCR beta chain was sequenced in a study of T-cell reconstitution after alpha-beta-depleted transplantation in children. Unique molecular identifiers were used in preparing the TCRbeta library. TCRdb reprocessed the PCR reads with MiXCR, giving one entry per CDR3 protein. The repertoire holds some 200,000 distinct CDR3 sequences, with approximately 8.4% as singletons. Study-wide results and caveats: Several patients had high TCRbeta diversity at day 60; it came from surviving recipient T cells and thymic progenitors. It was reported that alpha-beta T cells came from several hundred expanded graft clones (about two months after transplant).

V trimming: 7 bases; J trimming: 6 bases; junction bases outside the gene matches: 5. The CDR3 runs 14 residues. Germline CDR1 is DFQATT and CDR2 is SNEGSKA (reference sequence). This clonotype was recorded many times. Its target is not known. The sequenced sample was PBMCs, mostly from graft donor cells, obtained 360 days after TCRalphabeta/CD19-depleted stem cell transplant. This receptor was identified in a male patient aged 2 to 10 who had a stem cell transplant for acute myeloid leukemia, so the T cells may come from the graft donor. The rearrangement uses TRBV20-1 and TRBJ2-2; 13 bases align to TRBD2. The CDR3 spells CSVTSGGDAGELFF. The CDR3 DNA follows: TGCAGTGTCACTAGCGGGGGGGACGCCGGGGAGCTGTTTTTT.